Presented here are 12 T cell receptor beta chains from one specimen sequenced in a study of cytomegalovirus exposure and HLA in healthy donors. Researchers ran the PCR with 60 Vbeta and 13 Jbeta primers. Sequencing used immunoSEQ multiplex PCR; TCRdb keeps in-frame clones, though not all of them. The sample consists of about 130,000 clones, more than 60% of them appearing once. The sequencing input was PBMCs. These receptors were collected from a middle-aged woman in good health and CMV-seropositive.

The chain carries TRBV10-3 and TRBJ2-7, with 8 positions matching TRBD1. The V segment lost 0 bases and the J segment 6 bases; nucleotides outside the gene matches: 19. Germline CDR1 is ENHRY and CDR2 is SYGVKD. The length of the CDR3 is 19 residues. The CDR3 coding sequence is TGTGCCATCAGTGAGTCGATTCAGGGGGCAGGGGGCGGAAAAAGCGAGCAGTACTTC. Protein sequence: CAISESIQGAGGGKSEQYF.

A few counts support this clone. The gene calls are TRBV7-8 and TRBJ2-5; D unclear. The closer fit of TRBJ2-7 to the DNA end suggests the J call may be wrong. Looked up from germline, CDR1 is SGHVS and CDR2 is FQNEAQ. The CDR3 covers 12 residues. CDR3 residues: CASSLGANEQYF. CDR3 nucleotides: TGTGCCAGCAGCTTAGGAGCTAACGAGCAGTACTTC.

This chain links TRBV11-2 with TRBJ1-3, with D perhaps TRBD1 (6 bases). The CDR3 consists of 17 residues. The germline CDR1 and CDR2 sequences are SGHAT and FQNNGV. The V gene lost 2 bases and the J gene lost 6 bases, with 20 bases spanning the gap. CDR3 nucleotides: TGTGCCAGCAGCTTAACGCCGGGGGGGCGCTTGGAAAACACCATATATTTT. Translating gives CASSLTPGGRLENTIYF.

The J gene is TRBJ1-5, the V gene TRBV18; D might be TRBD1 (5 bases). CDR1 and CDR2 (germline): KGHSH, LQKENI. This CDR3 region has 15 residues. V dropped 1 base and J dropped 5 bases, with 12 bases sitting between them. The CDR3, as DNA: TGTGCCAGCTCACCACTTATGGGGGGGGATCAGCCCCAGCATTTT. Translation: CASSPLMGGDQPQHF.

This clone was detected only a few times. The genes are TRBV5-4 and TRBJ1-2; D is uncertain. V was shortened by 3 bases and J by 4 bases, with 16 bases between the two germline ends. Germline CDR1 is SGHNT and CDR2 is YYREEE (reference sequence). This CDR3 spans 15 amino acids. The CDR3 DNA is TGTGCCAGCAGCTCCTTCGACAATCCTGGCTATGGCTACACCTTC. Encoded protein: CASSSFDNPGYGYTF.

This clone was counted between two and nine times. The chain uses TRBV6-5 and TRBJ2-7; weak D call: TRBD1 (6 bases). V dropped 8 bases and J dropped 2 bases, with 10 bases sitting between them. Germline V lookup: CDR1 MNHEY, CDR2 SVGAGI. The CDR3 sequence is 12 residues long. This CDR3 reads CASGQGTYEQYF. As DNA, the CDR3 is TGTGCCAGCGGGCAGGGGACCTACGAGCAGTACTTC.

The chain uses TRBV29-1 and TRBJ1-1; the D gene is possibly TRBD1 (5 bases). This CDR3 is built from 13 residues. CDR1 SQVTM and CDR2 ANQGSEA come from the germline V gene. Trimming removed 4 bases from V and 0 bases from J, with 9 bases in between. The CDR3 loop is CSVAGLVNTEAFF. Here the CDR3 DNA reads TGCAGCGTTGCAGGGTTAGTGAACACTGAAGCTTTCTTT.

The CDR3 protein is CSVERGAGYGYTF. DNA for the CDR3: TGCAGCGTTGAACGGGGGGCGGGCTATGGCTACACCTTC. The rearrangement links TRBV29-1 to TRBJ1-2; D possibly corresponds to TRBD1 (6 bases). The CDR3 totals 13 residues. Per germline, CDR1 SQVTM and CDR2 ANQGSEA. V shed 2 bases and J shed 4 bases, with 11 bases lying between them.

The rearrangement joins TRBV7-2 to TRBJ2-7; 8 bases agree with TRBD1. The V gene end was trimmed by 1 base and the J gene end by 3 bases; junction bases not matched to a gene: 5. The CDR3 length is 15 residues. CDR1 SGHTA and CDR2 FQGNSA come from the germline V gene. CDR3 loop: CASSLGRGQFYEQYF. CDR3 in DNA: TGTGCCAGCAGCTTAGGCAGGGGGCAATTCTACGAGCAGTACTTC.

V gene TRBV11-1 combines with J gene TRBJ2-1; TRBD1 might be the D (6 bases). The germline V gene encodes CDR1 SGHAT and CDR2 FQDESV (reference sequence). The CDR3 has 15 residues. V was clipped by 4 bases and J by 2 bases, with 12 bases between them. The CDR3 DNA reads as TGTGCCAGCAGCTCCCGGACAGCTGCCTACAATGAGCAGTTCTTC. This sequence encodes CASSSRTAAYNEQFF.

The chain uses TRBV18 and TRBJ2-2, with D tentatively TRBD2 (6 bases). CDR3 size: 16 residues. Trimming removed 5 bases from V and 4 bases from J, with 17 bases in between. CDR1 and CDR2 (germline): KGHSH, LQKENI. DNA of the CDR3: TGTGCCAGCTCAACGGGACTGGGTGAAGGCACCGGGGAGCTGTTTTTT. Translating gives CASSTGLGEGTGELFF.

Note on this clone: The CDR3 does not end in the conserved phenylalanine or tryptophan, so this is likely a read error. No DNA is shown, since the ends of the CDR3 on it are uncertain; the CDR3 is the one TCRdb lists. This chain uses TRBV6-1 with TRBJ2-3; the DNA was not used to check the table's D call, TRBD1. Both ends counted, the CDR3 spans 11 residues. The germline gives CDR1 MNHNS, CDR2 SASEGT. CDR3 sequence: CASIGQGVTQV.